The 20 T cell receptor beta chains given below trace back to one sample, sequenced in a study of T cells after yellow fever vaccination. Via MiXCR, TCRdb re-called the 5' RACE reads, giving one row per CDR3 protein. In the table there are some 120,000 distinct CDR3 sequences, about 15% of which are singletons. The sequencing used CD8+ T cells sorted from PBMCs, collected 5 days after the yellow fever booster vaccination. The receptors here all came from a man between 18 and 35 years old who received the YFV17D yellow fever vaccine.

V usage is TRBV4-1 and J usage is TRBJ1-6; D ambiguous. Between the trimmed V and J ends, which lost 1 base and 10 bases, there was a span of 14 bases. This CDR3 has 15 residues. Germline lookup yields CDR1 MGHRA and CDR2 YSYEKL. CDR3 sequence reads: CASSQVGGIGSPLHF. DNA of the CDR3: TGCGCCAGCAGCCAAGTAGGCGGTATCGGCTCACCCCTCCACTTT.

This chain links TRBV11-2 with TRBJ2-5; D call uncertain. Germline V gene lookup returns CDR1 SGHAT and CDR2 FQNNGV. The CDR3 contains 15 residues. V was pared by 2 bases and J by 4 bases, with 14 bases between. The chain's CDR3 is CASSLYGNTGETQYF. CDR3 DNA sequence: TGTGCCAGCAGCTTATACGGCAACACCGGAGAGACCCAGTACTTC.

The chain uses TRBV5-1 and TRBJ2-5; TRBD1 matches 7 bases. The CDR3 loop spans 15 amino acids. With V trimmed by 4 bases and J by 5 bases, 11 bases remained unmatched. Germline CDR1 and CDR2: SGHRS and YFSETQ. The CDR3 DNA follows: TGCGCCAGCAGCGAAGCCTACAGGGGACGGGAGACCCAGTACTTC. Translating it yields CASSEAYRGRETQYF.

This clonotype was recorded a few times. This chain joins TRBV6-2 or TRBV6-3 and TRBJ2-2; 12 nucleotides align to TRBD1. V lost 5 bases and J lost 4; bases outside the gene matches: 11. The CDR3 runs 18 residues. Germline CDR1 reads MNHEY; CDR2 reads SVGEGT. DNA for the CDR3: TGTGCCAGCAGTCCCAACCGGGACAGGGGGCGCAGCACCGGGGAGCTGTTTTTT. As protein: CASSPNRDRGRSTGELFF.

This clonotype was seen at least ten times. The J gene is TRBJ2-7, the V gene TRBV5-4, with D tentatively TRBD2 (5 bases). Germline V gene lookup returns CDR1 SGHNT and CDR2 YYREEE (reference sequence). The length of the CDR3 is 13 residues. Trimming left V 2 bases short and J 6 bases short, with 12 bases between. The CDR3, as DNA: TGTGCCAGCAGCTTTGGGAGCGCGGGCGAGCAGTACTTC. Translation gives CASSFGSAGEQYF. Full variable domain (outside the CDR3, taken from reference TRBV5-4 and TRBJ2-7): ETGVTQSPTHLIKTRGQQVTLRCSSQSGHNTVSWYQQALGQGPQFIFQYYREEENGRGNFPPRFSGLQFPNYSSELNVNALELDDSALYLCASSFGSAGEQYFGPGTRLTVT.

This chain links TRBV9 with TRBJ2-7; TRBD2 aligns across 8 bases. The CDR3 is 14 residues long. The germline V gene encodes CDR1 SGDLS and CDR2 YYNGEE. The V and J ends lost 0 bases and 2 bases, in that order; junction bases with no gene match: 1. This chain's CDR3 is CASSVGRGAYEQYF. The CDR3 DNA sequence: TGTGCCAGCAGCGTAGGGCGGGGGGCCTACGAGCAGTACTTC.

The table lists this clonotype with many counts. V is TRBV9 and J is TRBJ2-5; no reliable D call. Deletions cut 0 bases from V and 5 bases from J, with 5 bases between. Germline V gene lookup returns CDR1 SGDLS and CDR2 YYNGEE. This CDR3 has 12 amino acids. CDR3 protein: CASSVDGETQYF. CDR3 in DNA: TGTGCCAGCAGCGTAGATGGCGAGACCCAGTACTTC.

The genes are TRBV5-6 and TRBJ2-1, with no clear D. The germline V and J ends were trimmed by 6 bases and 5 bases, with 6 bases remaining between them. The CDR3 totals 11 residues. CDR1 and CDR2 (germline): SGHDT, YYEEEE. The CDR3 nucleotides read TGTGCCAGCACCAAGAACAATGAGCAGTTCTTC. Protein: CASTKNNEQFF.

This chain uses TRBV5-1 with TRBJ2-1; D is ambiguous. V shed 4 bases and J shed 2 bases, with 7 bases lying between them. The CDR3 length is 13 residues. Germline V gene sequence: CDR1 SGHRS, CDR2 YFSETQ. CDR3 nucleotides: TGCGCCAGCAGCCTCACAACCTACAATGAGCAGTTCTTC. This sequence encodes CASSLTTYNEQFF.

The genes are TRBV12-3 or TRBV12-4 and TRBJ1-6; the D is unclear. The V end lost 5 bases, the J end lost 11 bases, and 10 bases lay between the germline ends. The CDR3 consists of 12 residues. CDR3 sequence: CASSNPPAPLHF. The CDR3 region has the DNA TGTGCCAGCAGTAACCCACCCGCACCCCTCCACTTT.

This clonotype was detected a few times. The V and J genes are TRBV20-1 and TRBJ1-2, with a tentative D call TRBD1 (6 bases). The CDR3 length is 13 residues. V lost 0 bases and J lost 5, with 10 bases in between. Per the germline V gene, CDR1 is DFQATT and CDR2 is SNEGSKA (reference sequence). DNA for the CDR3: TGCAGTGCTAGAGACAGGGGAATTTATGGCTACACCTTC. Protein product: CSARDRGIYGYTF.

This rearrangement joins TRBV27 to TRBJ2-7; the match to TRBD1 covers 11 bases. The CDR3 is made up of 12 amino acids. V dropped 8 bases and J dropped 7; count of bases not matched to a gene: 4. The germline gives CDR1 MNHEY, CDR2 SMNVEV (reference sequence). As DNA, the CDR3 is TGTGCCAGCGGACAGGGGGCAGTAGAGCAGTACGTC. It codes for CASGQGAVEQYV.

This clonotype was counted a few times. V is TRBV4-1 and J is TRBJ1-6; 7 bases match TRBD1. Unmatched junction bases numbered 5, after V lost 6 bases and J lost 9 bases. CDR3 length: 13 amino acids. From germline, CDR1 is MGHRA and CDR2 YSYEKL. The CDR3 region is CASRAGGGSPLHF. CDR3 nucleotides: TGCGCCAGCAGAGCAGGGGGGGGTTCACCCCTCCACTTT.

This chain joins TRBV9 and TRBJ2-4, with D tentatively TRBD1 or TRBD2 (7 bases each). This CDR3 comprises 15 residues. Per germline, CDR1 SGDLS and CDR2 YYNGEE. Trimming stripped 0 bases from V and 8 bases from J, with 15 bases between. This CDR3 is CASSVGEGAWDIQYF. Written as DNA, the CDR3 is TGTGCCAGCAGCGTAGGGGAGGGGGCGTGGGACATTCAGTACTTC.

The rearrangement uses TRBV7-9 and TRBJ1-1; D gene ambiguous. V dropped 1 base and J dropped 1 base, with 13 bases sitting between them. The CDR3 contains 16 residues. Germline V gives CDR1 SEHNR, CDR2 FQNEAQ (reference sequence). DNA for the CDR3: TGTGCCAGCAGCTTAGATGTGGGGTTTGGGAACACTGAAGCTTTCTTT. It specifies CASSLDVGFGNTEAFF.

This clonotype was detected ten times or more. This rearrangement joins TRBV4-1 to TRBJ2-7, with D hard to call. Germline V gene data show CDR1 as MGHRA and CDR2 as YSYEKL. CDR3 length: 16 residues. With 0 bases removed from V and 3 bases from J, the gap between germline ends came to 15 bases. The CDR3 DNA follows: TGCGCCAGCAGCCAAGACTGGTCTCGCGTACTCTACGAGCAGTACGTC. This codes for CASSQDWSRVLYEQYV.

This chain links TRBV4-1 with TRBJ1-6; no clear D gene. V lost 1 base to trimming and J lost 6 bases, with 10 bases between them. The CDR3 is 15 amino acids. Germline V gives CDR1 MGHRA, CDR2 YSYEKL. The CDR3 nucleotides read TGCGCCAGCAGCCAAGCAGGCGTGATTAATTCACCCCTCCACTTT. It encodes CASSQAGVINSPLHF.

V and J are TRBV20-1 and TRBJ1-1; no clear D gene. CDR3 length equals 9 residues. V lost 3 bases and J 7 bases, leaving 3 bases between the germline ends. Germline V gives CDR1 DFQATT, CDR2 SNEGSKA (reference sequence). CDR3 in amino acids: CSARLEAFF. The CDR3 DNA reads as TGCAGTGCTAGGCTTGAAGCTTTCTTT.

J is TRBJ1-1 and V is TRBV5-5; 7 positions agree with TRBD1. Losses at the gene ends were 2 bases for V and 7 bases for J; bases not matched to a gene: 8. The CDR3 contains 14 residues. CDR1 and CDR2 (germline): SGHKS, YYEKEE (reference sequence). CDR3 sequence: CASSLRQGLFEAFF. The CDR3 region has the DNA TGTGCCAGCAGCTTACGACAGGGACTCTTTGAAGCTTTCTTT.

This clonotype was observed at least ten times. The rearrangement uses TRBV23-1 and TRBJ2-5; D perhaps matches TRBD1 (6 bases). TRBV23-1 is reported as an ORF; its role is uncertain. V lost 1 base to trimming and J lost 3 bases, with 9 bases between them. CDR3 length: 14 amino acids. The CDR3, as DNA: TGCGCCAGCAGTCAATATCCAGGGGAAGAGACCCAGTACTTC. As protein: CASSQYPGEETQYF.